This TCR beta chain was captured in a study of cytomegalovirus exposure and HLA in healthy donors. Study outcomes and limitations: Researchers reported in a later analysis that a missense DCLRE1C variant was tied to TCR beta V- and J-gene trimming. Information on immune exposure was restricted to one variable (CMV serostatus). Reportedly, fewer N-insertions than the approximately 700-donor mean appeared in an Asian-associated ancestry cluster in a later analysis. Rarity held for most TCR sequences, but there were some public TCRs that occurred in many donors.

This clone has more than one count but fewer than ten. Its antigen remains unidentified. PCR involved 60 Vbeta and 13 Jbeta primers. Using immunoSEQ multiplex PCR, the repertoire was profiled, and TCRdb retains in-frame clones only, with some absent. The sample includes under 200,000 clones, 81% of them seen just once. The sequencing input was PBMCs. This clonotype originated in a woman younger than 30 in good health and CMV-seropositive.

The CDR3: CASTRQQGGSPLHF. CDR3 nucleotide sequence: TGTGCCAGCACCCGCCAGCAGGGCGGTTCACCCCTCCACTTT. V usage is TRBV2 and J usage is TRBJ1-6, with D maybe TRBD1 (5 bases). Trimming removed 7 bases from V and 9 bases from J, with 16 bases in between. CDR1 and CDR2 from the germline V gene are SNHLY and FYNNEI. The CDR3 has 14 residues.